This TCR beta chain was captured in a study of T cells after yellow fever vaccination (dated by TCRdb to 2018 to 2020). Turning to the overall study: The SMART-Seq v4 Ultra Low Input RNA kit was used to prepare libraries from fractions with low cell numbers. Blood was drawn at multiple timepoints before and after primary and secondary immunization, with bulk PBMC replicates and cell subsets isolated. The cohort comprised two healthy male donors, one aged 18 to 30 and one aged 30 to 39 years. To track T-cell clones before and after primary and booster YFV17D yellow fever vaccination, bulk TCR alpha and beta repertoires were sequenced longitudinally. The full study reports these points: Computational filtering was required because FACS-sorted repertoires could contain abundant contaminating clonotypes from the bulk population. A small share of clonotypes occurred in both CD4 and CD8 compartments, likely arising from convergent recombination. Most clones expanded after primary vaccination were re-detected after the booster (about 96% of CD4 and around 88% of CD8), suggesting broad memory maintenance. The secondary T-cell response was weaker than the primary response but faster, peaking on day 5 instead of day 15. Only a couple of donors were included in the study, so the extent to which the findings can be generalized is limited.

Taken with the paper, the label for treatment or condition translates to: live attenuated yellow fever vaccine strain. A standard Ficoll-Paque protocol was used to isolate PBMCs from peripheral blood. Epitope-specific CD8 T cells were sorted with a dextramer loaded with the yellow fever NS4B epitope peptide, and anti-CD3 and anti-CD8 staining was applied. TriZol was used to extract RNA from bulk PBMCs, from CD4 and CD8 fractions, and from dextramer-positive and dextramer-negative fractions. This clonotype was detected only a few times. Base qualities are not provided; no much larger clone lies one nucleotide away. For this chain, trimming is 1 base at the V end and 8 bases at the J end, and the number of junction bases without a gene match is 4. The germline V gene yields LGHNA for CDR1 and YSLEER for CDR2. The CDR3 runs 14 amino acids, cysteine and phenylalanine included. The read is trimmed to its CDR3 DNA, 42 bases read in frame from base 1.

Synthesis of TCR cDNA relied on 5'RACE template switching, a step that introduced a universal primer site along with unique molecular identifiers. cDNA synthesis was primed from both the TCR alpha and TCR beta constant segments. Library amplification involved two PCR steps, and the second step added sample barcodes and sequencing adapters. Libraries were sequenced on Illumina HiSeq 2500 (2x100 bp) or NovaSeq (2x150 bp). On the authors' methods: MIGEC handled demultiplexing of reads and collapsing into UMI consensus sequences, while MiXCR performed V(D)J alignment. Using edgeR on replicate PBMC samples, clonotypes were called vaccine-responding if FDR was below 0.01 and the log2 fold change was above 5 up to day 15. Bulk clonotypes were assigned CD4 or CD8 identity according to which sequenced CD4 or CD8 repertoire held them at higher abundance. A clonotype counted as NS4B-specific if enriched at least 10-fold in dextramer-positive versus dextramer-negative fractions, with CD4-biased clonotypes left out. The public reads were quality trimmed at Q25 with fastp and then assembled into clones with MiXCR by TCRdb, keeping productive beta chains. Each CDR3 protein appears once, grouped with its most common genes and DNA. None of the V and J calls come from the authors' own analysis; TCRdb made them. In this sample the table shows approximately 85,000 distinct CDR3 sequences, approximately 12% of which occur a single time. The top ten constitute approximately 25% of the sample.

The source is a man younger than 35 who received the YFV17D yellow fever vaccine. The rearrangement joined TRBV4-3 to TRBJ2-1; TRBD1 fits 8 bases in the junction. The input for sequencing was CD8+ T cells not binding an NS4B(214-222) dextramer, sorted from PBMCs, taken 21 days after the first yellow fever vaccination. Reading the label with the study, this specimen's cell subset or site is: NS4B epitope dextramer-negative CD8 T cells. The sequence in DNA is TGCGCCAGCAGCCAAGGGCAGGGGGCATATGAGCAGTTCTTC. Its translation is CASSQGQGAYEQFF.